The clone carrying this T cell receptor (beta chain) came up many times. The antigen is undetermined. This CDR3 is built from 15 residues. V lost 1 base and J lost 4, with 11 bases in between. Per the germline V gene, CDR1 is SGHRS and CDR2 is YFSETQ. These data originate in a study of early T cells in non-severe SARS-CoV-2 infection. Study information: Unpaired chains resulted from sequencing bulk RNA of unsorted whole blood.

General study points: CD4 and private specificities were missed by VDJdb matching, which favored anti-spike CD8 responses.

Unique molecular identifiers were affixed to single, distinct cDNA molecules. TCRdb recomputed calls from the 5' RACE reads with MiXCR, one row per CDR3 protein. Among 55,000 to 70,000 distinct CDR3 sequences listed, 9% to 15% were seen once. What was sequenced was whole blood. The chain has TRBV5-1 and TRBJ1-4; no reliable D call. This TCR came from an adult who was a healthcare worker with PCR-confirmed SARS-CoV-2 infection or an uninfected control (not recorded which). The CDR3 region is CASSLSSGNNEKLFF. CDR3 nucleotide sequence: TGCGCCAGCAGCTTGTCTTCGGGGAATAATGAAAAACTGTTTTTT.